This T cell receptor (beta chain) was documented in a study of T cell responses to AZD1222 COVID-19 vaccine. Notes on the study in general: Increases in Spike-specific TCR breadth and depth were seen after two AZD1222 doses. Baseline antibody screening turned up just a handful of seropositive AZD1222 recipients. In a largely white British group with more females than males, clonal diversity was possibly underestimated.

After removal of 0 bases from V and 1 base from J, the junction contained 5 bases not matched to a gene. CDR1 and CDR2 (germline): SGHVS, FNYEAQ. The CDR3 sequence is 16 residues long. Of note for this clone: What it binds is not known.

Clones were sequenced by immunoSEQ multiplex PCR, and TCRdb holds only the in-frame ones, with some missing. There are some 84,000 clones in the sample; around 90% occur only once, and roughly 10% lies in the top ten. Sequences were derived from peripheral blood, sampled 28 days after the second AZD1222 dose. The genes are TRBV7-6 and TRBJ2-5; 7 bases fit TRBD1. This sequence originates from an adult who received the AZD1222 COVID-19 vaccine. CDR3 region: CASSLAPTGVQETQYF. CDR3 bases: TGTGCCAGCAGCTTAGCGCCCACAGGGGTCCAAGAGACCCAGTACTTC. The full variable domain, completed using reference TRBV7-6 and TRBJ2-5, is GAGVSQSPRYKVTKRGQDVALRCDPISGHVSLYWYRQALGQGPEFLTYFNYEAQQDKSGLPNDRFSAERPEGSISTLTIQRTEQRDSAMYRCASSLAPTGVQETQYFGPGTRLLVL.